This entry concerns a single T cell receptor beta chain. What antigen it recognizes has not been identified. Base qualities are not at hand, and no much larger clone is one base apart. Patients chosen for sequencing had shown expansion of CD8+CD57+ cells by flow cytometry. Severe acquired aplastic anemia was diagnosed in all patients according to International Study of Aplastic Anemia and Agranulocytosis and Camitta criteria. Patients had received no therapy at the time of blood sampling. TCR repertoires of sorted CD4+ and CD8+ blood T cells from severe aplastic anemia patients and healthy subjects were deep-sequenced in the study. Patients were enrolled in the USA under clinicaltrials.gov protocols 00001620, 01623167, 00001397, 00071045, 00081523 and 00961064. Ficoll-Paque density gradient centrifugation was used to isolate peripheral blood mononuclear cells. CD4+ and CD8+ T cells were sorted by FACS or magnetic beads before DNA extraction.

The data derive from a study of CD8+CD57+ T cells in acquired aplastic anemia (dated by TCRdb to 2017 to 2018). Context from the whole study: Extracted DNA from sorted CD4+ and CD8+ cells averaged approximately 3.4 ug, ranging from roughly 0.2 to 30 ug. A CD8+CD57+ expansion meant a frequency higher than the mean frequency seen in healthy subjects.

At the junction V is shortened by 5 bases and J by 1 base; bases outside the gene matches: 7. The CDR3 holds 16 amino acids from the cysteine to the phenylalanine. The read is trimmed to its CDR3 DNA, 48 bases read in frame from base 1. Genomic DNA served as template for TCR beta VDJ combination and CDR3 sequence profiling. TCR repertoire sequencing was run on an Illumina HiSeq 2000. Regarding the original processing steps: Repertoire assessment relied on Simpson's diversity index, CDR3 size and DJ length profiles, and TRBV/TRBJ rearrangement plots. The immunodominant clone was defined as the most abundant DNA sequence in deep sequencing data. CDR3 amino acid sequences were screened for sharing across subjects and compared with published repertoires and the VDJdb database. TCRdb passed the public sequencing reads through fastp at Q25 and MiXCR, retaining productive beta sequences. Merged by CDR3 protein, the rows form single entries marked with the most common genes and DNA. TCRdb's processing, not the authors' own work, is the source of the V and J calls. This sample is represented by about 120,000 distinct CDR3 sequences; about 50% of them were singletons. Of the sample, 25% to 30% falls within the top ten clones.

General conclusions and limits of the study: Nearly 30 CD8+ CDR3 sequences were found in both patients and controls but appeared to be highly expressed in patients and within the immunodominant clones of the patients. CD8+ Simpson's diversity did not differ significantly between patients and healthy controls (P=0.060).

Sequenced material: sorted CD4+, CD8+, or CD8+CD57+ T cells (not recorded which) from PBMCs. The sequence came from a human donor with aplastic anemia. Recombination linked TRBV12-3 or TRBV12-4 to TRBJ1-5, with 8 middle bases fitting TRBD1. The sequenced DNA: TGTGCCAGCAGTGATGGACAGGGAACGAGCAATCAGCCCCAGCATTTT. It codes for CASSDGQGTSNQPQHF.